This T cell receptor (beta chain) derives from a study of identical twins. After removal of 7 bases from V and 5 bases from J, the junction contained 14 bases not matched to a gene. Germline CDR1 reads SQVTM; CDR2 reads ANQGSEA. The CDR3 length is 16 residues. There are many counts of this clonotype. Antigen: not known. Overall study results and limits: Whereas memory repertoires showed no such difference, abundant cord blood beta clonotypes carried fewer insertions. Out-of-frame alpha sequences common to twins exhibited a surplus of low generation probability. Models underestimated out-of-frame TCR alpha sharing in monozygotic twins.

Each cDNA held unique molecular identifiers, and template switching gave it a universal primer site. From the 5' RACE reads, TCRdb called clonotypes with MiXCR, one entry per CDR3 protein. The sample has 350,000 to 600,000 distinct CDR3 sequences; around 14% are singletons. These records were also assigned to another study, of yellow fever vaccine responses in identical twins.

Sequencing input: CD4+ T cells sorted from blood. The receptor was isolated from a woman aged 18-29 years in good health. The chain recombines TRBV29-1 with TRBJ2-3; 11 bases are a match to TRBD2. The CDR3 region is CSAMGGTSGREDTQYF. Here the CDR3 DNA reads TGCAGCGCCATGGGGGGTACTAGCGGGAGAGAAGATACGCAGTATTTT.